At least ten counts were recorded for the clone carrying this T cell receptor (beta chain). What it recognizes is unknown. The cDNA was generated through 5'RACE incorporating 10-nucleotide random UMIs. TCRdb passed the 5' RACE reads through MiXCR, listing each CDR3 protein once. The sample consists of approximately 52,000 distinct CDR3 sequences, 3% to 3.5% of them appearing once. The data derive from a study of neurological immune-mediated disorders. Findings and limits, study-wide: Private repertoires in all groups were suggested by the absence of shared CDR3 amino acid sequences among expanded clones across subjects.

The ends were cut back, 0 bases at V and 7 bases at J, with 17 bases in the middle. The CDR3 length is 16 residues. Germline CDR1 and CDR2: LNHNV and YYDKDF (reference sequence). The rearrangement joins TRBV15 to TRBJ2-3; D might be TRBD2 (6 bases). This receptor was identified in a middle-aged man with multiple sclerosis. The sample taken for sequencing was PBMCs. CDR3: CATSREGNRAGNTQYF. CDR3 sequence (DNA): TGTGCCACCAGCAGAGAGGGGAACCGGGCGGGAAATACGCAGTATTTT.